This entry features one T cell receptor (beta chain) sequence. The table came from immunoSEQ multiplex PCR; TCRdb's copy has only in-frame clones and leaves some out. This table has 210,000 or so clones, 92% appearing once. This record belongs to a study of blood T cell repertoires in COVID-19. The CDR3 is 12 amino acids. CDR1 LNHDA and CDR2 SQIVND come from the germline V gene (reference sequence). Trimming cost V 6 bases and J 3 bases, with 8 bases left between them. Material for sequencing was peripheral blood. The sequence came from a man aged 30 to 39 with acute or convalescent COVID-19. J is TRBJ1-1 and V is TRBV19; D uncertain. The DNA for the CDR3 is TGTGCCAGTAGGTTCCGGGACACTGAAGCTTTCTTT. This sequence encodes CASRFRDTEAFF.